These T cell receptor beta chains were read from a single sample in a study of CD4 T cells in relation to SARS-CoV-2 and coronaviruses. Generated by immunoSEQ multiplex PCR, the TCRdb table keeps only in-frame clones and is missing some. The repertoire holds under 65,000 clones, with just over 85% as singletons. Specimen: memory CD4+ T cells from PBMCs. The source of these receptors is a human donor in good health. The CDR3 runs from the conserved cysteine through the conserved F or W. D genes are given only for firm matches. Where a row states a size, it is once, few, many or the class of an expanded clone; other rows omit it.

abundance: .; v_gene: TRBV18; d_gene: TRBD1; j_gene: TRBJ2-2; CDR3nt: TGTGCCAGCTCACCCCGGTCGGGACAGCACCCGAACACCGGGGAGCTGTTTTTT; CDR3aa: CASSPRSGQHPNTGELFF
abundance: .; v_gene: TRBV9; d_gene: TRBD2; j_gene: TRBJ2-1; CDR3nt: TGTGCCAGCAGTCAAGGGACTAGCGGGAACTATGAGCAGTTCTTC; CDR3aa: CASSQGTSGNYEQFF
abundance: .; v_gene: TRBV7-9; d_gene: TRBD1; j_gene: TRBJ1-4; CDR3nt: TGTGCCAGCAGCGTAGTAAATCTCCGGGACAGGGGTCTCGGTGAAAAACTGTTTTTT; CDR3aa: CASSVVNLRDRGLGEKLFF
abundance: .; v_gene: TRBV9; d_gene: .; j_gene: TRBJ1-1; CDR3nt: TGTGCCAGCAGCGTAGGGGCAGGCGAAGCTTTCTTT; CDR3aa: CASSVGAGEAFF
abundance: .; v_gene: TRBV25-1; d_gene: .; j_gene: TRBJ2-5; CDR3nt: TGTGCCAGCAGTGATCCGAACCGGGGGACCCAGTACTTC; CDR3aa: CASSDPNRGTQYF
abundance: .; v_gene: TRBV7-9; d_gene: TRBD2; j_gene: TRBJ2-5; CDR3nt: TGTGCCAGCACAGGGGGACTAGCGGGAGCATTGGAGACCCAGTACTTC; CDR3aa: CASTGGLAGALETQYF
abundance: .; v_gene: TRBV9; d_gene: TRBD2; j_gene: TRBJ2-3; CDR3nt: TGTGCCAGCAGCGCAATGTGGCCTAGCGGGAGGGGCACAGATACGCAGTATTTT; CDR3aa: CASSAMWPSGRGTDTQYF
abundance: .; v_gene: TRBV21-1; d_gene: .; j_gene: TRBJ1-5; CDR3nt: TGTGCCATCCCCGTGGGGGGGCGCAATCAGCCCCAGCATTTT; CDR3aa: CAIPVGGRNQPQHF
abundance: .; v_gene: TRBV19; d_gene: TRBD2; j_gene: TRBJ2-1; CDR3nt: TGTGCCAGTACCTCGGGTCTAGCGGGCGCAGACAATGAGCAGTTCTTC; CDR3aa: CASTSGLAGADNEQFF
abundance: .; v_gene: TRBV7-3; d_gene: TRBD1; j_gene: TRBJ2-5; CDR3nt: TGTGCCAGCAGTCCTGACAGGGGGTCGGAGACCCAGTACTTC; CDR3aa: CASSPDRGSETQYF
abundance: .; v_gene: TRBV3-1/TRBV3-2; d_gene: .; j_gene: TRBJ1-3; CDR3nt: TGTGCCAGCAGCCTAAACCCGTTCGGAGGTGGAAACACCATATATTTT; CDR3aa: CASSLNPFGGGNTIYF
abundance: .; v_gene: TRBV5-4; d_gene: .; j_gene: TRBJ1-1; CDR3nt: TGTGCCAGCAGCTTTTTCTTTCGGGGGCGGATGAACACTGAAGCTTTCTTT; CDR3aa: CASSFFFRGRMNTEAFF
abundance: .; v_gene: TRBV30; d_gene: TRBD2; j_gene: TRBJ2-5; CDR3nt: TGTGCCTGGAGTGCCGGGGGGTACCAAGAGACCCAGTACTTC; CDR3aa: CAWSAGGYQETQYF
abundance: .; v_gene: TRBV3-1/TRBV3-2; d_gene: .; j_gene: TRBJ1-6; CDR3nt: TGTGCCAGCAGCCAAGAGAGGGTTTCACCCCTCCACTTT; CDR3aa: CASSQERVSPLHF
abundance: .; v_gene: TRBV6-5; d_gene: .; j_gene: TRBJ1-1; CDR3nt: TGTGCCAGCAGTACTGGGACCACGAACACTGAAGCTTTCTTT; CDR3aa: CASSTGTTNTEAFF
abundance: .; v_gene: TRBV6-1; d_gene: .; j_gene: TRBJ1-1; CDR3nt: TGTGCCAGCAGTGAGCCGGGACAATCCAACACTGAAGCTTTCTTT; CDR3aa: CASSEPGQSNTEAFF
abundance: .; v_gene: TRBV2; d_gene: TRBD2; j_gene: TRBJ2-7; CDR3nt: TGTGCCAGCAGTGAGCGGGAGGGGTCGAACGAGCAGTACTTC; CDR3aa: CASSEREGSNEQYF
abundance: .; v_gene: TRBV5-1; d_gene: .; j_gene: TRBJ1-6; CDR3nt: TGCGCCAGCAGCCAAGGATCTATCGGGGATTCACCCCTCCACTTT; CDR3aa: CASSQGSIGDSPLHF
abundance: .; v_gene: TRBV7-9; d_gene: TRBD1; j_gene: TRBJ2-7; CDR3nt: TGTGCCAGCAGCAGACAGGGATACGAGCAGTACTTC; CDR3aa: CASSRQGYEQYF
abundance: .; v_gene: TRBV6-5; d_gene: .; j_gene: TRBJ1-6; CDR3nt: TGTGCCAGCAGTCTACAAGGGCAGTCCAATTCACCCCTCCACTTT; CDR3aa: CASSLQGQSNSPLHF
abundance: .; v_gene: TRBV12-3/TRBV12-4; d_gene: .; j_gene: TRBJ2-2; CDR3nt: TGTGCCAGCAGTTTATCCGGGGAGCTGTTTTTT; CDR3aa: CASSLSGELFF
abundance: .; v_gene: TRBV3-1/TRBV3-2; d_gene: TRBD2; j_gene: TRBJ2-1; CDR3nt: TGTGCCAGCAGCCAAGACCCGACTAGCGGGATCTACAATGAGCAGTTCTTC; CDR3aa: CASSQDPTSGIYNEQFF
abundance: .; v_gene: TRBV28; d_gene: .; j_gene: TRBJ1-3; CDR3nt: TGTGCCAGCATGTCAGGGGCGAAAAACTTTGGAAACACCATATATTTT; CDR3aa: CASMSGAKNFGNTIYF
abundance: once; v_gene: TRBV24-1; d_gene: .; j_gene: TRBJ2-2; CDR3nt: TGTGCCACCAGTGCCACAGTTGGGAACACCGGGGAGCTGTTTTTT; CDR3aa: CATSATVGNTGELFF
abundance: .; v_gene: TRBV28; d_gene: .; j_gene: TRBJ1-2; CDR3nt: TGTGCCAGTTCGGGCCCGGGGGTACTATATGGCTACACCTTC; CDR3aa: CASSGPGVLYGYTF
abundance: .; v_gene: TRBV12-3/TRBV12-4; d_gene: .; j_gene: TRBJ2-5; CDR3nt: TGTGCCAGCAGTTGGGGGGAAGAGACCCAGTACTTC; CDR3aa: CASSWGEETQYF
abundance: .; v_gene: TRBV6-1; d_gene: .; j_gene: TRBJ1-2; CDR3nt: TGTGCCAGCAGTGAAAAGGGTTCAGGCTACACCTTC; CDR3aa: CASSEKGSGYTF
abundance: .; v_gene: TRBV28; d_gene: TRBD2; j_gene: TRBJ2-4; CDR3nt: TGTGCCAGCATCCCGGGAGGGGCCAAAAACATTCAGTACTTC; CDR3aa: CASIPGGAKNIQYF
abundance: .; v_gene: TRBV7-9; d_gene: .; j_gene: TRBJ1-5; CDR3nt: TGTGCCAGCAGCTTAGGAGGTCAGCCCCAGCATTTT; CDR3aa: CASSLGGQPQHF
abundance: .; v_gene: TRBV5-5; d_gene: TRBD2; j_gene: TRBJ2-5; CDR3nt: TGTGCCAGCAGTCGGACTAGCGGGAGGGAGGAGACCCAGTACTTC; CDR3aa: CASSRTSGREETQYF
abundance: .; v_gene: TRBV13; d_gene: .; j_gene: TRBJ2-2; CDR3nt: TGTGCCAGCAGCTTATCGACCGGGACTGTGAACACCGGGGAGCTGTTTTTT; CDR3aa: CASSLSTGTVNTGELFF
abundance: .; v_gene: TRBV19; d_gene: TRBD1; j_gene: TRBJ1-5; CDR3nt: TGTGCCAGTAGTACAACGTCGACAGGGGCCAGAAATCAGCCCCAGCATTTT; CDR3aa: CASSTTSTGARNQPQHF
abundance: .; v_gene: TRBV6-1; d_gene: .; j_gene: TRBJ2-3; CDR3nt: TGTGCCAGCAGTGAGGAGACACTTAGCACAGATACGCAGTATTTT; CDR3aa: CASSEETLSTDTQYF
abundance: .; v_gene: TRBV19; d_gene: .; j_gene: TRBJ2-5; CDR3nt: TGTGCCAGTAGTATTATGGCCCAAGAGACCCAGTACTTC; CDR3aa: CASSIMAQETQYF
abundance: .; v_gene: TRBV6-4; d_gene: TRBD1; j_gene: TRBJ1-2; CDR3nt: TGTGCCAGTAGGTACGACAGGGACTATGGCTACACCTTC; CDR3aa: CASRYDRDYGYTF
abundance: once; v_gene: TRBV9; d_gene: TRBD1; j_gene: TRBJ2-2; CDR3nt: TGTGCCAGCAGCGTATTGCAAGGGGGCTCCACCGGGGAGCTGTTTTTT; CDR3aa: CASSVLQGGSTGELFF
abundance: .; v_gene: TRBV20-1; d_gene: .; j_gene: TRBJ2-1; CDR3nt: TGCAGTGCTAGTAACCCGGCTAGTGGGTCCTACAATGAGCAGTTCTTC; CDR3aa: CSASNPASGSYNEQFF
abundance: .; v_gene: TRBV2; d_gene: .; j_gene: TRBJ1-2; CDR3nt: TGTGCCAGCAGAGTAACGGGGGGCGACTATGGCTACACCTTC; CDR3aa: CASRVTGGDYGYTF
abundance: .; v_gene: TRBV19; d_gene: .; j_gene: TRBJ1-1; CDR3nt: TGTGCCAGTAGTATGGGGCAGCACATGAACACTGAAGCTTTCTTT; CDR3aa: CASSMGQHMNTEAFF
abundance: .; v_gene: TRBV6-5; d_gene: .; j_gene: TRBJ2-7; CDR3nt: TGTGCCAGCAGTTACTCGAATAGGGGAAGCTACGAGCAGTACTTC; CDR3aa: CASSYSNRGSYEQYF
abundance: .; v_gene: TRBV27; d_gene: TRBD2; j_gene: TRBJ2-1; CDR3nt: TGTGCCAGCAGTCCCGGGACTAGCGGGAGGGCCGATTTCGCCTACAATGAGCAGTTCTTC; CDR3aa: CASSPGTSGRADFAYNEQFF
abundance: .; v_gene: TRBV28; d_gene: .; j_gene: TRBJ1-5; CDR3nt: TGTGCCAGCGGAGGGGGGGGCACAGGCAATCAGCCCCAGCATTTT; CDR3aa: CASGGGGTGNQPQHF
abundance: .; v_gene: TRBV19; d_gene: .; j_gene: TRBJ1-5; CDR3nt: TGTGCCAGTAGTCTACACCCCAGGGGGCCCCAGCATTTT; CDR3aa: CASSLHPRGPQHF
abundance: once; v_gene: TRBV9; d_gene: .; j_gene: TRBJ2-7; CDR3nt: TGTGCCAGCAGCGTAGAAGACGGCTACGAGCAGTACTTC; CDR3aa: CASSVEDGYEQYF
abundance: .; v_gene: TRBV18; d_gene: .; j_gene: TRBJ1-1; CDR3nt: TGTGCCAGCTCACCAGGGGAGAACACTGAAGCTTTCTTT; CDR3aa: CASSPGENTEAFF
abundance: .; v_gene: TRBV16; d_gene: .; j_gene: TRBJ2-5; CDR3nt: TGTGCCAGCAGCCCCCTTGACAGCTTTCAAGAGACCCAGTACTTC; CDR3aa: CASSPLDSFQETQYF
abundance: .; v_gene: TRBV28; d_gene: .; j_gene: TRBJ1-2; CDR3nt: TGTGCCAGCTTATCAGCAGGGACGAATAACTATGGCTACACCTTC; CDR3aa: CASLSAGTNNYGYTF
abundance: .; v_gene: TRBV7-9; d_gene: TRBD1; j_gene: TRBJ1-2; CDR3nt: TGTGCCAGCAGCCTGGGACAGGCCGGGGAGGGCTACACCTTC; CDR3aa: CASSLGQAGEGYTF
abundance: .; v_gene: TRBV7-9; d_gene: .; j_gene: TRBJ2-3; CDR3nt: TGTGCCAGCAGCATCAGGGGGGGCCACACAGATACGCAGTATTTT; CDR3aa: CASSIRGGHTDTQYF
abundance: .; v_gene: TRBV6-6; d_gene: .; j_gene: TRBJ2-7; CDR3nt: TGTGCCAGCAGTTACGGACAGGCGCCCGGGGGGGAGCAGTACTTC; CDR3aa: CASSYGQAPGGEQYF
abundance: .; v_gene: TRBV18; d_gene: TRBD2; j_gene: TRBJ2-1; CDR3nt: TGTGCCAGCTCACCAGATACCGGGACTAGCTACAATGAGCAGTTCTTC; CDR3aa: CASSPDTGTSYNEQFF
abundance: .; v_gene: TRBV3-1/TRBV3-2; d_gene: .; j_gene: TRBJ1-1; CDR3nt: TGTGCCAGCAGCCAATGGTTATCAGGGCTAACTGAAGCTTTCTTT; CDR3aa: CASSQWLSGLTEAFF
abundance: .; v_gene: TRBV21-1; d_gene: .; j_gene: TRBJ1-1; CDR3nt: TGTGCGCCGGGACAGGGATTGGGTGAAGCTTTCTTT; CDR3aa: CAPGQGLGEAFF
abundance: .; v_gene: TRBV3-1/TRBV3-2; d_gene: TRBD2; j_gene: TRBJ2-5; CDR3nt: TGTGCCAGCAGCCGGGGCGGGACTAGCGGCCAAGAGACCCAGTACTTC; CDR3aa: CASSRGGTSGQETQYF